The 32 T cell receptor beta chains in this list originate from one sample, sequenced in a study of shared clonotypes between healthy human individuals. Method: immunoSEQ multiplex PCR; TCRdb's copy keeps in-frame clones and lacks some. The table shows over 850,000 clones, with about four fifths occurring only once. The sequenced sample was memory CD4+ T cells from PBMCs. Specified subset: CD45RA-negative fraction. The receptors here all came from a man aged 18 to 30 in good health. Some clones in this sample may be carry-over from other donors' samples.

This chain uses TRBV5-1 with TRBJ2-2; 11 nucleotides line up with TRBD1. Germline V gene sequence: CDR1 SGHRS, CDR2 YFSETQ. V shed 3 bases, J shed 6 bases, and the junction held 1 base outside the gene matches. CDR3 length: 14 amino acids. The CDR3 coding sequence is TGCGCCAGCAGCTGGGGACAGGGGGCCGGGGAGCTGTTTTTT. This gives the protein CASSWGQGAGELFF.

CDR3 DNA: TGCGCCAGCAGTTTGTTGATTCCAGGGGGACTTAGACACACTGAAGCTTTCTTT. It yields the protein CASSLLIPGGLRHTEAFF. V is TRBV5-1 and J is TRBJ1-1; 7 nucleotides match TRBD1. The CDR3 is 18 amino acids. V was clipped by 5 bases and J by 3 bases; unmatched bases: 19. The germline V gene has CDR1 SGHRS and CDR2 YFSETQ.

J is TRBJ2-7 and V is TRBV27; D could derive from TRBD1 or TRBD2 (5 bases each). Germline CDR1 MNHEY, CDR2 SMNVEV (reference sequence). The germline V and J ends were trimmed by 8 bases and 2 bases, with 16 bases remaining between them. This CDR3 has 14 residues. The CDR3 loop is CASQGGKGTYEQYF. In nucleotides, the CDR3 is TGTGCCAGCCAAGGAGGCAAGGGGACCTACGAGCAGTACTTC.

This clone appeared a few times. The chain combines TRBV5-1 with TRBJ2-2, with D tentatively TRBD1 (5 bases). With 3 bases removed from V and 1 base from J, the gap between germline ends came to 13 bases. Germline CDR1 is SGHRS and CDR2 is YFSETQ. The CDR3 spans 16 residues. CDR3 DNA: TGCGCCAGCAGCTGGGCCGGCCAGGGGAACACCGGGGAGCTGTTTTTT. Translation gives CASSWAGQGNTGELFF.

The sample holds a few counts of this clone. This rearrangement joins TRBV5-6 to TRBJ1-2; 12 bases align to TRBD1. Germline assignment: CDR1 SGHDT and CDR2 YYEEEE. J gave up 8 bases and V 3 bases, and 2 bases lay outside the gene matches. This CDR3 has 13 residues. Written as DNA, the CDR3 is TGTGCCAGCAGCTGGGGACAGGGGGCCGGCTACACCTTC. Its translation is CASSWGQGAGYTF.

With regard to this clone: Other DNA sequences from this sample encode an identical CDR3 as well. DNA of the CDR3: TGTGCCAGCAGCGTAGTCGGGGATGAGCAGTTCTTC. Amino acid sequence: CASSVVGDEQFF. V is TRBV9 and J is TRBJ2-1, with TRBD2 as a possible D gene (5 bases). CDR3 length: 12 amino acids. V was pared by 0 bases and J by 8 bases, with 6 bases between. Looked up from germline, CDR1 is SGDLS and CDR2 is YYNGEE. Looking up the rest from reference TRBV9 and TRBJ2-1 gives the full variable domain: DSGVTQTPKHLITATGQRVTLRCSPRSGDLSVYWYQQSLDQGLQFLIQYYNGEERAKGNILERFSAQQFPDLHSELNLSSLELGDSALYFCASSVVGDEQFFGPGTRLTVL.

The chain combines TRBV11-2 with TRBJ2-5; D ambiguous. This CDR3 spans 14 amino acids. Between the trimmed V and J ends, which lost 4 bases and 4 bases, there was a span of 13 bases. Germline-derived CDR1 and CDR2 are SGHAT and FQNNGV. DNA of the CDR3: TGTGCCAGCAGCTCTCCCGGGTGGGGAGAGACCCAGTACTTC. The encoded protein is CASSSPGWGETQYF. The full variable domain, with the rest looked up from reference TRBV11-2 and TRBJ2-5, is EAGVAQSPRYKIIEKRQSVAFWCNPISGHATLYWYQQILGQGPKLLIQFQNNGVVDDSQLPKDRFSAERLKGVDSTLKIQPAKLEDSAVYLCASSSPGWGETQYFGPGTRLLVL.

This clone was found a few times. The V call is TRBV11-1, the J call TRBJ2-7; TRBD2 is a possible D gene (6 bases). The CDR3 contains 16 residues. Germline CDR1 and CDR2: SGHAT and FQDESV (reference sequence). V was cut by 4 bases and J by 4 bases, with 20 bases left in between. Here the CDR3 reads CASSSTGAPRGYEQYF. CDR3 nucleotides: TGTGCCAGCAGCTCCACGGGAGCCCCCCGCGGATACGAGCAGTACTTC.

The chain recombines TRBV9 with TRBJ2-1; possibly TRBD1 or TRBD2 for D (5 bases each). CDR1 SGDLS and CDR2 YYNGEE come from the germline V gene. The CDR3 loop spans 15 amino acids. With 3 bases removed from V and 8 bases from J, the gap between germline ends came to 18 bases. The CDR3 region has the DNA TGTGCCAGCAGCGCGGTTCGGGACCTCCGGGATGAGCAGTTCTTC. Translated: CASSAVRDLRDEQFF.

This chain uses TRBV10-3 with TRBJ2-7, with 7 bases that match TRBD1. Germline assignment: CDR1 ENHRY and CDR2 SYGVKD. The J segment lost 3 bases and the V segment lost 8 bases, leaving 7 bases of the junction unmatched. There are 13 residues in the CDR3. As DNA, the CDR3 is TGTGCCATCCAGGGGGAAACTAACTACGAGCAGTACTTC. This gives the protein CAIQGETNYEQYF.

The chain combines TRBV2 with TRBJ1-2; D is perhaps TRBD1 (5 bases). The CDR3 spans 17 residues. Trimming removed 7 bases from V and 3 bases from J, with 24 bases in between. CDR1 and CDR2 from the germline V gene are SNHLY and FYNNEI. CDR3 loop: CASTRKIVGAWDYGYTF. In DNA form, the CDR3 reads TGTGCCAGCACTAGGAAAATAGTCGGGGCCTGGGACTATGGCTACACCTTC.

The CDR3 bases are TGTGCCAGCTCACTCTCCCCTAGCACAGATACGCAGTATTTT. The encoded protein is CASSLSPSTDTQYF. The chain has TRBV18 and TRBJ2-3; D is unclear. Deletions cut 4 bases from V and 0 bases from J, with 8 bases between. This CDR3 has 14 residues. In germline, CDR1 is KGHSH, CDR2 LQKENI.

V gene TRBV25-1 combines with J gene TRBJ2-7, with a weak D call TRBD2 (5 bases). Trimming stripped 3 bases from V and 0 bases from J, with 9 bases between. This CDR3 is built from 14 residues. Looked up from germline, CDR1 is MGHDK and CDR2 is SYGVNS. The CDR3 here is CASSEDGDSYEQYF. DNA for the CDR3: TGTGCCAGCAGTGAGGACGGGGACTCCTACGAGCAGTACTTC.

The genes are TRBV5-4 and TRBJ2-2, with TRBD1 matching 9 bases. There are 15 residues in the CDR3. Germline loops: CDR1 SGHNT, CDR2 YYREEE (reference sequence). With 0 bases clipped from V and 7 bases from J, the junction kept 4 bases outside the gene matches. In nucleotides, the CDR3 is TGTGCCAGCAGCTTGGGGGACAGGGAGAACGGGGAGCTGTTTTTT. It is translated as CASSLGDRENGELFF.

DNA for the CDR3: TGTGCCAGCAGGCGACTAGCGGGGTACAATGAGCAGTTCTTC. Protein product: CASRRLAGYNEQFF. The chain has TRBV2 and TRBJ2-1, with TRBD2 identical over 11 bases. The CDR3 runs to 14 residues. J gave up 4 bases and V 6 bases, and 2 bases lay outside the gene matches. CDR1 is SNHLY, CDR2 FYNNEI, per germline.

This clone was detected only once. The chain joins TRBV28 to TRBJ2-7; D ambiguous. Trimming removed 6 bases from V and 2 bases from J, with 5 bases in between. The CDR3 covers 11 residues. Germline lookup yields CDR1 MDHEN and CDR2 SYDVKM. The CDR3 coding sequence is TGTGCCAGCAGATCCCCCTACGAGCAGTACTTC. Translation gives CASRSPYEQYF. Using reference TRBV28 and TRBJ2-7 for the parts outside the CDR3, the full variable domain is DVKVTQSSRYLVKRTGEKVFLECVQDMDHENMFWYRQDPGLGLRLIYFSYDVKMKEKGDIPEGYSVSREKKERFSLILESASTNQTSMYLCASRSPYEQYFGPGTRLTVT.

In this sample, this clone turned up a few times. The CDR3 region has the DNA TGTGCCTGGAGGTTTGAGTACGAGCAGTACTTC. This sequence encodes CAWRFEYEQYF. This chain joins TRBV30 and TRBJ2-7; no firm D call. The V end was cut by 3 bases, the J end by 4 bases, with 7 bases between. Per germline, CDR1 GTSNPN and CDR2 SVGIG (reference sequence). This CDR3 comprises 11 residues. The full variable domain, its missing parts supplied by reference TRBV30 and TRBJ2-7, is SQTIHQWPATLVQPVGSPLSLECTVEGTSNPNLYWYRQAAGRGLQLLFYSVGIGQISSEVPQNLSASRPQDRQFILSSKKLLLSDSGFYLCAWRFEYEQYFGPGTRLTVT.

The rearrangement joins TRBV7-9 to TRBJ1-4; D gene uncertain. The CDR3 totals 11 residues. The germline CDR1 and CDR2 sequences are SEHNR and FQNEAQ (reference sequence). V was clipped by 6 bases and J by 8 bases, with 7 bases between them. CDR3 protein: CASSKREKLFF. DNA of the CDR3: TGTGCCAGCAGTAAGAGGGAAAAACTGTTTTTT. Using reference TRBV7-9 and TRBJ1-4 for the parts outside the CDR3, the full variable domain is DTGVSQNPRHKITKRGQNVTFRCDPISEHNRLYWYRQTLGQGPEFLTYFQNEAQLEKSRLLSDRFSAERPKGSFSTLEIQRTEQGDSAMYLCASSKREKLFFGSGTQLSVL.

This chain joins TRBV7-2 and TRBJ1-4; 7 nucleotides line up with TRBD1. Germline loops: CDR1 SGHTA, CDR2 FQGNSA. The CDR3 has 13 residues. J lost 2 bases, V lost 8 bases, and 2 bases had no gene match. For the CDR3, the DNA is TGTGCCAGCGGCAGGGGGACTAATGAAAAACTGTTTTTT. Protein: CASGRGTNEKLFF.

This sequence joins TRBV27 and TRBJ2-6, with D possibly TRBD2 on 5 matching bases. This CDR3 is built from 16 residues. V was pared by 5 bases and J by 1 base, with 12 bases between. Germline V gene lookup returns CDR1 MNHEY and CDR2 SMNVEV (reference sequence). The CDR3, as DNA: TGTGCCAGCAGTATGCACCGGGGTTCTGGGGCCAACGTCCTGACTTTC. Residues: CASSMHRGSGANVLTF.

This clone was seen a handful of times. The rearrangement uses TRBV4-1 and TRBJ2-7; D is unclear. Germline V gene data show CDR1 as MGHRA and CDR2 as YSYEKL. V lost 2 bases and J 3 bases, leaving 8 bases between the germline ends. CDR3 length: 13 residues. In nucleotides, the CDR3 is TGCGCCAGCAGCCAACAGGTGTTCTACGAGCAGTACTTC. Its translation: CASSQQVFYEQYF.

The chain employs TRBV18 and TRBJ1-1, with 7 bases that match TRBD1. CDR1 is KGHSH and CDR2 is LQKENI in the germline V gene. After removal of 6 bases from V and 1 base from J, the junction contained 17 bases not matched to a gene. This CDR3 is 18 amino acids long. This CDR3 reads CASSPARGQRDSNTEAFF. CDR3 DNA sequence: TGTGCCAGCTCGCCAGCGCGGGGACAGAGGGACTCGAACACTGAAGCTTTCTTT.

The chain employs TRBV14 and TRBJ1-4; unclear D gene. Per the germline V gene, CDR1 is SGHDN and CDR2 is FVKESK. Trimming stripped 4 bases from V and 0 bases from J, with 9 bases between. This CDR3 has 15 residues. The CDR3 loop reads CASSPQPATNEKLFF. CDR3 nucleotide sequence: TGTGCCAGCAGCCCCCAACCGGCAACTAATGAAAAACTGTTTTTT.

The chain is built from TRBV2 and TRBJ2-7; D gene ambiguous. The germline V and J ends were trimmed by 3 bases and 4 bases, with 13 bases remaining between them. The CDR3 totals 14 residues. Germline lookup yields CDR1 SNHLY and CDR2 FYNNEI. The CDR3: CASSDSVIIYEQYF. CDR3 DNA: TGTGCCAGCAGTGACTCGGTCATAATTTACGAGCAGTACTTC. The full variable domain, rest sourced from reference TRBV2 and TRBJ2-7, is EPEVTQTPSHQVTQMGQEVILRCVPISNHLYFYWYRQILGQKVEFLVSFYNNEISEKSEIFDDQFSVERPDGSNFTLKIRSTKLEDSAMYFCASSDSVIIYEQYFGPGTRLTVT.

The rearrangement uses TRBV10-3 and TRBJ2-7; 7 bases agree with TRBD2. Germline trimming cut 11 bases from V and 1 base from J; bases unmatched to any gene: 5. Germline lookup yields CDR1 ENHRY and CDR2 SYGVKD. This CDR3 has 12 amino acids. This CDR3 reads CAAMGGSYEQYF. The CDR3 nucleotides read TGTGCCGCAATGGGGGGGTCCTACGAGCAGTACTTC.

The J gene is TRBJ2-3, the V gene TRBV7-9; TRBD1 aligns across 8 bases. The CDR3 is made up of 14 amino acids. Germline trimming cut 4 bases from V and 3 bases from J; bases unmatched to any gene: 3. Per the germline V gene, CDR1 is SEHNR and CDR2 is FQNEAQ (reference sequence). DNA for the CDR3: TGTGCCAGCAGCTGGGACAGGTGGACAGATACGCAGTATTTT. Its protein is CASSWDRWTDTQYF.

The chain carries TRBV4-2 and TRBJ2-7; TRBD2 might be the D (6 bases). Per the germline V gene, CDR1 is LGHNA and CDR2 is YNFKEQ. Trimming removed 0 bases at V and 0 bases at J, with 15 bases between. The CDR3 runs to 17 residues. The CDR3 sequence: CASSQDYSGKSSYEQYF. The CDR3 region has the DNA TGTGCCAGCAGCCAAGATTATAGCGGTAAAAGCTCCTACGAGCAGTACTTC.

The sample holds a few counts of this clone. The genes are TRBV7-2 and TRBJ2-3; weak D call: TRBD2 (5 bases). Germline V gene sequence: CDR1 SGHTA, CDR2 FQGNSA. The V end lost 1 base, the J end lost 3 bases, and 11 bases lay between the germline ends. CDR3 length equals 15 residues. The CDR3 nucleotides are TGTGCCAGCAGCTTAGAGTCGGGAAGGACAGATACGCAGTATTTT. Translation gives CASSLESGRTDTQYF.

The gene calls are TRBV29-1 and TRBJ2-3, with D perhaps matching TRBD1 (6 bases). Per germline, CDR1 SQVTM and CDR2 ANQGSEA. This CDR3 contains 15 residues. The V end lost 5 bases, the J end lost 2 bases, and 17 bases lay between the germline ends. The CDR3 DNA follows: TGCAGCGTTAGTTCTGGGACAACCAACACAGATACGCAGTATTTT. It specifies CSVSSGTTNTDTQYF.

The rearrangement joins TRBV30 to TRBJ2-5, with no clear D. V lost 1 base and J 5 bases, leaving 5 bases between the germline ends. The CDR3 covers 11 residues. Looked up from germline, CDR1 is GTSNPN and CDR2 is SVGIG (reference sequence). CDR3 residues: CAWSDGETQYF. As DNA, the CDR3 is TGTGCCTGGAGTGACGGGGAGACCCAGTACTTC.

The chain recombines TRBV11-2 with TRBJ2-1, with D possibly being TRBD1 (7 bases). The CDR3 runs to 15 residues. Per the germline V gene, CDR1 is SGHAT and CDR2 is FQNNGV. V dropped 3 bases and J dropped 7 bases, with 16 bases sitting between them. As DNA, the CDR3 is TGTGCCAGCAGCTTTTACGGCAGGGGGAGGAATGAGCAGTTCTTC. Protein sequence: CASSFYGRGRNEQFF.

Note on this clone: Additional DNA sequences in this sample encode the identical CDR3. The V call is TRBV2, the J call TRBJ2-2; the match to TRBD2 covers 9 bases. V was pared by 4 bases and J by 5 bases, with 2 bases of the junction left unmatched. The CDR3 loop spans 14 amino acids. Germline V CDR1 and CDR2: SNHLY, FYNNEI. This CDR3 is CASSGREGTGELFF. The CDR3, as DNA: TGTGCCAGCAGTGGGCGGGAGGGTACCGGGGAGCTGTTTTTT. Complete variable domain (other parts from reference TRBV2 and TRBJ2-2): EPEVTQTPSHQVTQMGQEVILRCVPISNHLYFYWYRQILGQKVEFLVSFYNNEISEKSEIFDDQFSVERPDGSNFTLKIRSTKLEDSAMYFCASSGREGTGELFFGEGSRLTVL.